This is a list of T cell receptor beta chains from one sample in a study of shared T cell receptors in the human thymus. Data came from immunoSEQ multiplex PCR; TCRdb stores just in-frame clones and leaves some out. The sample shows 700,000 or so clones, around 85% of them seen only once. This same sample was also taken into another study, of human thymus T cells.

The specimen was thymocytes. These receptors were collected from a girl younger than two with a congenital heart defect. CDR3s include the opening cysteine and the closing phenylalanine or tryptophan. The D gene is left open where the match is weak. A row's size may be missing; if present it is once, few, many or a size class.

D | J | length | V | size | CDR3 | DNA
. | TRBJ1-3 | 16 | TRBV19 | . | CASSMWGPRPGNTIYF | TGTGCCAGTAGTATGTGGGGGCCTAGACCTGGAAACACCATATATTTT
. | TRBJ2-2 | 15 | TRBV7-9 | . | CASSCGGVNTGELFF | TGTGCCAGCAGCTGCGGGGGCGTAAACACCGGGGAGCTGTTTTTT
. | TRBJ2-2 | 18 | TRBV11-2 | once | CASSLVVGQRLNTGELFF | TGTGCCAGCAGCTTAGTTGTGGGACAAAGACTGAACACCGGGGAGCTGTTTTTT
TRBD1 | TRBJ2-1 | 14 | TRBV27 | . | CASRGQGRGREQFF | TGTGCCAGCAGAGGACAGGGTCGGGGCAGAGAGCAGTTCTTC
. | TRBJ1-5 | 13 | TRBV11-2 | once | CASSLWGDQPQHF | TGTGCCAGCAGCTTATGGGGAGATCAGCCCCAGCATTTT
. | TRBJ1-1 | 13 | TRBV7-2 | . | CASSFEVLTEAFF | TGTGCCAGCAGCTTTGAGGTGCTCACTGAAGCTTTCTTT
. | TRBJ2-2 | 16 | TRBV4-3 | . | CASSQEAHMNTGELFF | TGCGCCAGCAGCCAAGAGGCACATATGAACACCGGGGAGCTGTTTTTT
TRBD2 | TRBJ2-5 | 18 | TRBV14 | . | CASSQVGEGPPKEETQYF | TGTGCCAGCAGCCAAGTCGGGGAGGGGCCCCCTAAAGAAGAGACCCAGTACTTC
TRBD2 | TRBJ2-1 | 15 | TRBV6-5 | . | CASSHGLAGHNEQFF | TGTGCCAGCAGCCACGGACTAGCGGGGCACAATGAGCAGTTCTTC
. | TRBJ2-1 | 13 | TRBV27 | . | CASRKDSYNEQFF | TGTGCCAGCAGAAAGGACAGTTACAATGAGCAGTTCTTC
TRBD1 | TRBJ1-1 | 16 | TRBV14 | . | CASSPKTQQGIAEAFF | TGTGCCAGCAGCCCCAAAACCCAACAGGGGATTGCTGAAGCTTTCTTT
. | TRBJ2-3 | 16 | TRBV2 | . | CASSEALAGATYTQYF | TGTGCCAGCAGTGAAGCGCTGGCAGGGGCAACCTATACGCAGTATTTT
TRBD1 | TRBJ1-2 | 13 | TRBV2 | . | CAGPGTGEDGYTF | TGTGCCGGCCCCGGGACAGGGGAGGATGGCTACACCTTC
. | TRBJ1-2 | 11 | TRBV19 | . | CASSIGDGYTF | TGTGCCAGTAGTATAGGAGATGGCTACACCTTC
TRBD1 | TRBJ2-5 | 14 | TRBV5-1 | . | CASSHGTEEETQYF | TGTGCCAGCAGCCACGGGACAGAAGAAGAGACCCAGTACTTC
TRBD2 | TRBJ2-3 | 15 | TRBV10-2 | once | CASSWTSGGTDTQYF | TGCGCCAGCAGCTGGACTAGCGGGGGCACAGATACGCAGTATTTT
. | TRBJ1-6 | 18 | TRBV4-1 | . | CASSPRVREPSSSSPLHF | TGCGCCAGCAGCCCCCGGGTCAGGGAACCCAGCAGTAGCTCACCCCTCCACTTT
. | TRBJ1-2 | 15 | TRBV5-6 | . | CASSLARQQGWGYTF | TGTGCCAGCAGCTTGGCGAGGCAACAGGGTTGGGGCTACACCTTC
TRBD2 | TRBJ2-1 | 16 | TRBV7-2 | . | CASSSLGLAGTRGQFF | TGTGCCAGCAGCTCCCTCGGACTAGCGGGGACCCGGGGGCAGTTCTTC
TRBD1 | TRBJ1-2 | 16 | TRBV5-1 | . | CASSLEGQGAGYGYTF | TGCGCCAGCAGCTTGGAGGGACAGGGTGCGGGCTATGGCTACACCTTC
. | TRBJ1-5 | 14 | TRBV28 | . | CASSSQGSNQPQHF | TGTGCCAGCAGCTCGCAGGGCTCCAATCAGCCCCAGCATTTT
TRBD2 | TRBJ2-1 | 16 | TRBV5-1 | . | CASSLGLAGGYNEQFF | TGCGCCAGCAGCTTGGGACTAGCGGGGGGTTACAATGAGCAGTTCTTC
. | TRBJ1-2 | 17 | TRBV28 | once | CASSLPMKDSIDYGYTF | TGTGCCAGCAGTTTACCCATGAAGGACAGCATTGACTATGGCTACACCTTC
. | TRBJ1-6 | 20 | TRBV12-5 | . | CASGLREYIPFSSYNSPLHF | TGTGCTAGTGGTTTGCGAGAGTATATTCCGTTTAGCTCCTATAATTCCCCCCTCCACTTT
TRBD2 | TRBJ2-3 | 19 | TRBV4-1 | . | CASSPKVPSGGRDTDTQYF | TGCGCCAGCAGCCCCAAAGTACCTAGCGGGGGGCGCGACACAGATACGCAGTATTTT
. | TRBJ2-3 | 15 | TRBV4-1 | . | CASSPGQSITDTQYF | TGCGCCAGCAGTCCGGGACAATCGATCACAGATACGCAGTATTTT
. | TRBJ1-2 | 15 | TRBV2 | . | CASSEACYSNYGYTF | TGTGCCAGCAGTGAAGCGTGTTACAGTAACTATGGCTACACCTTC
TRBD1 | TRBJ2-7 | 13 | TRBV7-2 | . | CASSLVTGGWEYF | TGTGCCAGCAGCTTAGTGACAGGGGGTTGGGAGTACTTC
. | TRBJ1-1 | 10 | TRBV6-6 | . | CASQGTEAFF | TGTGCCAGCCAGGGCACTGAAGCTTTCTTT
TRBD1 | TRBJ1-1 | 16 | TRBV11-2 | . | CASSKKAPQGDTEAFF | TGTGCCAGCAGCAAAAAAGCCCCCCAGGGGGACACTGAAGCTTTCTTT
. | TRBJ1-6 | 13 | TRBV21-1 | few | CASSKLGLSPLHF | TGTGCCAGCAGCAAATTAGGACTTTCACCCCTCCACTTT
TRBD2 | TRBJ2-1 | 18 | TRBV7-9 | few | CASSLGLAGGSDPNEQFF | TGTGCCAGCAGCTTAGGACTAGCGGGGGGATCGGACCCCAATGAGCAGTTCTTC
. | TRBJ2-7 | 15 | TRBV10-3 | . | CAISAPDRTRYEQYF | TGTGCCATCAGTGCACCCGACAGGACCCGCTACGAGCAGTACTTC
TRBD2 | TRBJ2-7 | 14 | TRBV14 | . | CASSQDTGGGEQYF | TGTGCCAGCAGCCAAGACACGGGGGGTGGGGAGCAGTACTTC
. | TRBJ2-7 | 20 | TRBV2 | few | CASSDPNTTNLGQLSYEQYF | TGTGCCAGCAGTGATCCCAATACAACGAACCTGGGGCAGCTAAGCTACGAGCAGTACTTC
TRBD2 | TRBJ2-2 | 16 | TRBV4-1 | . | CASSQWRRGDTGELFF | TGCGCCAGCAGCCAATGGCGGCGGGGGGACACCGGGGAGCTGTTTTTT
TRBD2 | TRBJ2-1 | 14 | TRBV6-1 | . | CASMRGVSYNEQFF | TGTGCCAGCATGCGGGGGGTGTCCTACAATGAGCAGTTCTTC
TRBD1 | TRBJ2-7 | 15 | TRBV5-1 | . | CASSLWGTGGYEQYF | TGCGCCAGCAGCTTGTGGGGGACAGGGGGGTACGAGCAGTACTTC
TRBD1 | TRBJ1-5 | 17 | TRBV5-6 | . | CASSSFFGQGRNQPQHF | TGTGCCAGCAGCTCTTTTTTCGGACAGGGGAGAAATCAGCCCCAGCATTTT
. | TRBJ2-7 | 15 | TRBV18 | . | CASSPWTAYSYEQYF | TGTGCCAGCTCACCATGGACAGCCTACTCCTACGAGCAGTACTTC
TRBD1 | TRBJ1-2 | 18 | TRBV5-4 | . | CASSLFNPHGYRGDGYTF | TGTGCCAGCAGCCTCTTCAATCCTCATGGGTACAGGGGCGACGGCTACACCTTC
TRBD2 | TRBJ2-5 | 16 | TRBV9 | . | CASSPFHLAAQETQYF | TGTGCCAGCAGCCCCTTCCACCTAGCGGCTCAAGAGACCCAGTACTTC
. | TRBJ1-2 | 14 | TRBV5-4 | . | CASSFGGGIYGYTF | TGTGCCAGCAGCTTCGGGGGAGGAATCTATGGCTACACCTTC
. | TRBJ1-1 | 17 | TRBV28 | . | CASSPKGPDSLNTEAFF | TGTGCCAGCAGTCCTAAAGGACCGGACAGTCTGAACACTGAAGCTTTCTTT
TRBD1 | TRBJ2-2 | 17 | TRBV27 | . | CASSVNPGQASSGELFF | TGTGCCAGCAGTGTCAACCCGGGACAGGCAAGTTCCGGGGAGCTGTTTTTT
. | TRBJ1-1 | 16 | TRBV5-1 | . | CASSSDRSNLNTEAFF | TGCGCCAGCAGCTCTGACAGGTCCAACTTGAACACTGAAGCTTTCTTT
. | TRBJ1-5 | 13 | TRBV2 | few | CASSGTGYQPQHF | TGTGCCAGCAGTGGGACGGGATATCAGCCCCAGCATTTT
. | TRBJ2-7 | 16 | TRBV5-5 | . | CASSLVGGAGDYEQYF | TGTGCCAGCAGCTTAGTAGGGGGGGCAGGGGACTACGAGCAGTACTTC
. | TRBJ1-1 | 17 | TRBV2 | few | CASRSPKGAKGYTEAFF | TGTGCCAGCAGGTCCCCAAAGGGTGCAAAGGGGTACACTGAAGCTTTCTTT
TRBD1 | TRBJ2-7 | 18 | TRBV10-3 | . | CATKSKRMRDRVNDEQYF | TGTGCCACCAAGAGCAAGAGGATGAGGGACAGGGTGAATGACGAGCAGTACTTC
. | TRBJ1-1 | 14 | TRBV7-2 | . | CASSYQGGGTEAFF | TGTGCCAGCAGCTACCAAGGGGGTGGCACTGAAGCTTTCTTT